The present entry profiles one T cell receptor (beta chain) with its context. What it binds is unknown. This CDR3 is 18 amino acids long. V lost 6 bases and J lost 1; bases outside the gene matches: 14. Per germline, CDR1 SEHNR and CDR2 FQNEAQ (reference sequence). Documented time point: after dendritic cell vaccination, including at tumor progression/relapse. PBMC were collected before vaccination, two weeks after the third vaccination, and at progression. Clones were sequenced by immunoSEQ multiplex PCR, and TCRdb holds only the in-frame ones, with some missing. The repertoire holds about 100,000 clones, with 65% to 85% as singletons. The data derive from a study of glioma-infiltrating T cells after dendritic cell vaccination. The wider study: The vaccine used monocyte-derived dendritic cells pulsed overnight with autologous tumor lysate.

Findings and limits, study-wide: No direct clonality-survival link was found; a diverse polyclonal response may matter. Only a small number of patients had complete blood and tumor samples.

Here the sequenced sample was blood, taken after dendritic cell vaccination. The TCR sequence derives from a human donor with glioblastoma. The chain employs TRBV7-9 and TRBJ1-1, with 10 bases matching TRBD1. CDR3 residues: CASSPTGTGDFKNTEAFF. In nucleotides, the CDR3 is TGTGCCAGCAGTCCAACCGGGACAGGGGACTTTAAGAACACTGAAGCTTTCTTT.